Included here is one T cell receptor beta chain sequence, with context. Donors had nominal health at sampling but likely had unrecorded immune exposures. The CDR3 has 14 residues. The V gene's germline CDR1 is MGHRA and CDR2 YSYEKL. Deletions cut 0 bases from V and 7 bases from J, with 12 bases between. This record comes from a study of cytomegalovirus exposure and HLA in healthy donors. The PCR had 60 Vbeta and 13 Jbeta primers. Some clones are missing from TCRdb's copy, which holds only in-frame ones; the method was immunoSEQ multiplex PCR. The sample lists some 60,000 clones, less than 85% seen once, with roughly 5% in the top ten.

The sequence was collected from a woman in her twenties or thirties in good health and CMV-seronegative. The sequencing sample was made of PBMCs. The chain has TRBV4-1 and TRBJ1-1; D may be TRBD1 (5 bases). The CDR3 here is CASSQDPGLGEAFF. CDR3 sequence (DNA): TGCGCCAGCAGCCAAGATCCGGGACTGGGTGAAGCTTTCTTT.